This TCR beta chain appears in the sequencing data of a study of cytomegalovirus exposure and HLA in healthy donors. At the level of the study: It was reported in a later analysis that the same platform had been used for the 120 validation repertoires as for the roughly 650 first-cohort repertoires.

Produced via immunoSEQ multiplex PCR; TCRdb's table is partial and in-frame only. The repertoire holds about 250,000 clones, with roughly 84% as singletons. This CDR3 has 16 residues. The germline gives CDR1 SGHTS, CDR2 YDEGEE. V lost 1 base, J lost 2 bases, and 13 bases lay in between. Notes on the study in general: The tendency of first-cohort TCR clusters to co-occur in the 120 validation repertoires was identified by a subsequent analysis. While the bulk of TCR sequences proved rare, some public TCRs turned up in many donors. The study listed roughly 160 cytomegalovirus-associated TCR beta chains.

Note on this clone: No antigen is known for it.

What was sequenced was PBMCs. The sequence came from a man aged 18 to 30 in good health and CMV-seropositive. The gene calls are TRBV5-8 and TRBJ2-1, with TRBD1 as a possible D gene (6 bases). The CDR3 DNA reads TGTGCCAGCAGCTTGAGTGTAGCAGGGGCCTACAATGAGCAGTTCTTC. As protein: CASSLSVAGAYNEQFF.